The rows below give T cell receptor beta chains drawn from one sample of a study of cytomegalovirus exposure and HLA in healthy donors. The repertoire was sequenced with immunoSEQ multiplex PCR; TCRdb's copy has only in-frame clones and lacks some. In the table there are roughly 170,000 clones, less than 80% of which are singletons. The sequencing sample was made of PBMCs. The receptors shown here come from a female donor in good health and CMV-seronegative. Each CDR3 is given with its conserved first and last residue. Each record gives: V gene, CDR3 length, CDR3 protein.

V: TRBV28; length: 16; CDR3: CASSLHTTGGNYGYTF
V: TRBV4-3; length: 15; CDR3: CASSQDWDRGEKLFF
V: TRBV28; length: 12; CDR3: CASSPDRDEQYF
V: TRBV6-6; length: 15; CDR3: CASSYLGQGVYGYTF
V: TRBV5-4; length: 15; CDR3: CASRLQGDPSYEQYF
V: TRBV27; length: 13; CDR3: CASSSRDSEKLFF
V: TRBV2; length: 13; CDR3: CASSEATGDRAFF
V: TRBV6-6; length: 10; CDR3: CATSSYGYTF
V: TRBV6-6; length: 16; CDR3: CASSSPGQGWTGELFF
V: TRBV5-1; length: 15; CDR3: CASSSWDRGTTEAFF
V: TRBV28; length: 14; CDR3: CASSSSGLSYEQYF
V: TRBV25-1; length: 15; CDR3: CASSLLMGARETQYF
V: TRBV25-1; length: 14; CDR3: CASRTGDRRYEQYF
V: TRBV2; length: 14; CDR3: CASQTSGATYEQYF